The present T cell receptor (beta chain) was sequenced within a study of cytomegalovirus exposure and HLA in healthy donors. The CDR3 extends over 13 amino acids. From germline, CDR1 is LGHNA and CDR2 YNFKEQ. Trimming pared 0 bases from V and 7 bases from J, leaving 7 bases between. Study findings and constraints: Other equally common chains were less clonally expanded than HLA-associated TCR beta chains, a later analysis showed. The classifier, whose performance was assessed in both the original and validation cohorts, reportedly diagnosed cytomegalovirus status with high specificity and sensitivity.

Both 60 Vbeta primers and 13 Jbeta primers went into the PCR. The repertoire was sequenced with immunoSEQ multiplex PCR; TCRdb's copy has only in-frame clones and lacks some. The sample has 100,000 to 150,000 clones, around 80% seen once. Details on this clone: Its antigen is as yet unknown.

This receptor was taken from a man aged 50-59 years in good health and CMV-seronegative. This sequence joins TRBV4-2 and TRBJ2-1; D gene uncertain. The sequenced material came from PBMCs. In DNA, the CDR3 is TGTGCCAGCAGCCAAGATACGGGTAATGAGCAGTTCTTC. This translates into CASSQDTGNEQFF.